Presented here are 4 T cell receptor beta chains from one specimen sequenced in a study of shared clonotypes between healthy human individuals. Sequenced by immunoSEQ multiplex PCR; TCRdb stores in-frame clones only, minus some. The sample has about 1 million clones; more than 65% are singletons. The sequencing input was memory CD4+ T cells sorted from blood. As to subset: CD45RA-negative fraction. The origin of the receptors is a young man in good health.

This clone was counted between two and nine times. V is TRBV2 and J is TRBJ2-7, with TRBD2 as a possible D gene (5 bases). Germline-derived CDR1 and CDR2 are SNHLY and FYNNEI. Trimming stripped 4 bases from V and 6 bases from J, with 19 bases between. This CDR3 comprises 15 residues. The CDR3 nucleotides are TGTGCCAGCAGTGTACTGTCTAGTGGTGGGAGCGAGCAGTACTTC. Protein product: CASSVLSSGGSEQYF.

The chain couples TRBV21-1 to TRBJ2-7; no check of the table's D call, TRBD1, against the DNA was made. TRBV21-1 is classified as a pseudogene. The CDR3 length is 13 residues. The CDR3 nucleotides are TGTGCCACTGACGGGACAACCAACTACGAGCAGTACTTC. Residues: CATDGTTNYEQYF.

This clone was found once. This rearrangement joins TRBV10-3 to TRBJ2-3; tentative D call: TRBD1 (5 bases). This CDR3 contains 12 residues. CDR1 and CDR2 from the germline V gene are ENHRY and SYGVKD. V was clipped by 4 bases and J by 6 bases, with 8 bases between them. In DNA form, the CDR3 reads TGTGCCATCAGTGTAGGGGCGGATACGCAGTATTTT. Amino acid sequence: CAISVGADTQYF.

Worth noting for this clone: This specimen includes other DNA sequences encoding the same CDR3. The rearrangement uses TRBV2 and TRBJ2-1, with 10 bases aligning to TRBD1. The CDR3 contains 13 residues. The germline gives CDR1 SNHLY, CDR2 FYNNEI. V lost 8 bases and J lost 3; bases outside the gene matches: 1. CDR3 residues: CASRTGGYNEQFF. The CDR3 DNA sequence: TGTGCCAGCCGGACAGGGGGCTACAATGAGCAGTTCTTC.